These T cell receptor beta chains were read from a single sample in a study of identical twins. TCRdb reprocessed the 5' RACE reads via MiXCR and lists one record per CDR3 protein. Of about 570,000 distinct CDR3 sequences listed, around a tenth were seen once; the top ten hold 2.5% to 3.5%. These sequences were also reported in another study, on yellow fever vaccine responses in identical twins.

The sequenced material came from PBMCs. The receptors were gathered from a woman younger than 35 in good health. Each CDR3 is given with its conserved first and last residue. Fields, in order: D gene, J gene, V gene, clone size, CDR3 DNA, CDR3 protein. A D gene is named only where the DNA matches it firmly. The size field is filled for only some rows; it gives once, few, many or a size class.

d_call: NA; j_call: TRBJ1-1; v_call: TRBV5-1; clone_size: NA; cdr3_nt: TGCGCCAGCAGCTTGGAAGCGGGGAGCGCTGAAGCTTTCTTT; cdr3_aa: CASSLEAGSAEAFF
d_call: NA; j_call: TRBJ2-7; v_call: TRBV4-3; clone_size: NA; cdr3_nt: TGCGCCAGCAGCCAACCCCGAGAGGGGAACGAGCAGTACTTC; cdr3_aa: CASSQPREGNEQYF
d_call: TRBD2; j_call: TRBJ2-3; v_call: TRBV20-1; clone_size: NA; cdr3_nt: TGCAGTGCCCCGGGACTAGCGGGAGGGGTAACTAGCACAGATACGCAGTATTTT; cdr3_aa: CSAPGLAGGVTSTDTQYF
d_call: NA; j_call: TRBJ2-7; v_call: TRBV6-2/TRBV6-3; clone_size: NA; cdr3_nt: TGTGCCAGCGGGTTTCGGGGTCTCTCCTACGAGCAGTACTTC; cdr3_aa: CASGFRGLSYEQYF
d_call: NA; j_call: TRBJ2-5; v_call: TRBV12-3/TRBV12-4; clone_size: many; cdr3_nt: TGTGCCAGCAGTCACCCCGGGCGAAGCCAAGAGACCCAGTACTTC; cdr3_aa: CASSHPGRSQETQYF
d_call: NA; j_call: TRBJ2-7; v_call: TRBV5-1; clone_size: NA; cdr3_nt: TGCGCCAGCAGCCGGGACGGCGCAAGCTCCTACGAGCAGTACTTC; cdr3_aa: CASSRDGASSYEQYF
d_call: NA; j_call: TRBJ2-2; v_call: TRBV28; clone_size: many; cdr3_nt: TGTGCCAGCAGTTATCTCACAACAGGGACCGGGGAGCTGTTTTTT; cdr3_aa: CASSYLTTGTGELFF
d_call: NA; j_call: TRBJ1-1; v_call: TRBV3-1; clone_size: NA; cdr3_nt: TGTGCCAGCAGCCAAGAGTCTGGGACGGTGAACACTGAAGCTTTCTTT; cdr3_aa: CASSQESGTVNTEAFF
d_call: NA; j_call: TRBJ2-7; v_call: TRBV7-2; clone_size: NA; cdr3_nt: TGTGCCAGCAGCTTAGTCGGACAGTACGACGAGCAGTACTTC; cdr3_aa: CASSLVGQYDEQYF
d_call: TRBD2; j_call: TRBJ2-5; v_call: TRBV5-1; clone_size: few; cdr3_nt: TGCGCCAGCAGCGGACTAGCGGGGGCCGGGGAGACCCAGTACTTC; cdr3_aa: CASSGLAGAGETQYF
d_call: NA; j_call: TRBJ2-1; v_call: TRBV11-1; clone_size: NA; cdr3_nt: TGTGCCAGCAGTCAGAAACCCCCGGGACGGACTAACCAACACTCCTACAATGAGCAGTTCTTC; cdr3_aa: CASSQKPPGRTNQHSYNEQFF
d_call: TRBD2; j_call: TRBJ2-3; v_call: TRBV12-3/TRBV12-4; clone_size: NA; cdr3_nt: TGTGCCAGCAGTTTACTTACGGGAGGGCCTGCAGATACGCAGTATTTT; cdr3_aa: CASSLLTGGPADTQYF
d_call: TRBD1; j_call: TRBJ1-1; v_call: TRBV7-2; clone_size: few; cdr3_nt: TGTGCCAGCAGCACTTCCAGGGGGCCGGGCACTGAAGCTTTCTTT; cdr3_aa: CASSTSRGPGTEAFF
d_call: TRBD1; j_call: TRBJ2-3; v_call: TRBV27; clone_size: NA; cdr3_nt: TGTGCCAGCAGGAGGGGGCGCAGTTTTACAGATACGCAGTATTTT; cdr3_aa: CASRRGRSFTDTQYF
d_call: NA; j_call: TRBJ2-2; v_call: TRBV29-1; clone_size: many; cdr3_nt: TGCAGCGTTGGACTGCGGGTTGACGGGGAGCTGTTTTTT; cdr3_aa: CSVGLRVDGELFF
d_call: NA; j_call: TRBJ2-2; v_call: TRBV12-3/TRBV12-4; clone_size: many; cdr3_nt: TGTGCCAGCAGTCCAACTTTGGACGGAGGGGAGCTGTTTTTT; cdr3_aa: CASSPTLDGGELFF
d_call: TRBD1; j_call: TRBJ2-1; v_call: TRBV5-6; clone_size: many; cdr3_nt: TGTGCCAGCAGCACGACAGGGGTTGCGTTCTTC; cdr3_aa: CASSTTGVAFF
d_call: NA; j_call: TRBJ2-5; v_call: TRBV11-2; clone_size: few; cdr3_nt: TGTGCCAGCAGCCCCACCGGAGGAGCTGAGACCCAGTACTTC; cdr3_aa: CASSPTGGAETQYF
d_call: TRBD1; j_call: TRBJ2-7; v_call: TRBV4-3; clone_size: few; cdr3_nt: TGCGCCAGCAGCCAGGACAGGGGGCCATTGTACGAGCAGTACTTC; cdr3_aa: CASSQDRGPLYEQYF
d_call: NA; j_call: TRBJ2-1; v_call: TRBV20-1; clone_size: NA; cdr3_nt: TGCAGTGCTATTCCCGTAACTAGCACCCTCCGTAATGAGCAGTTCTTC; cdr3_aa: CSAIPVTSTLRNEQFF
d_call: NA; j_call: TRBJ2-1; v_call: TRBV15; clone_size: few; cdr3_nt: TGTGCCACCAGCAGAGACCTAGCGCCTTACAATGAGCAGTTCTTC; cdr3_aa: CATSRDLAPYNEQFF
d_call: NA; j_call: TRBJ1-3; v_call: TRBV7-9; clone_size: many; cdr3_nt: TGTGCCAGCAGCCTTCCAGTTATCTCTGGAAACACCATATATTTT; cdr3_aa: CASSLPVISGNTIYF
d_call: TRBD1; j_call: TRBJ1-2; v_call: TRBV12-5; clone_size: few; cdr3_nt: TGTGCTAGTGGTATGGACAGGGGGCTCGATGGCTACACCTTC; cdr3_aa: CASGMDRGLDGYTF
d_call: TRBD2; j_call: TRBJ2-1; v_call: TRBV2; clone_size: NA; cdr3_nt: TGTGCCAGCAGTGAATTGGGGGAGGGCCCCAATGAGCAGTTCTTC; cdr3_aa: CASSELGEGPNEQFF
d_call: NA; j_call: TRBJ2-1; v_call: TRBV20-1; clone_size: many; cdr3_nt: TGCAGTGCTAGAGACCCGGGGTCGGGGGCCAATGAGCAGTTCTTC; cdr3_aa: CSARDPGSGANEQFF
d_call: NA; j_call: TRBJ2-7; v_call: TRBV4-2; clone_size: many; cdr3_nt: TGTGCCAGCACCAACGACGTCGCGGGCTCCTACGAGCAGTACTTC; cdr3_aa: CASTNDVAGSYEQYF
d_call: TRBD2; j_call: TRBJ2-7; v_call: TRBV4-2; clone_size: NA; cdr3_nt: TGTGCCAGCAGCCAAGGCCTACTAGCGGGGGAGGGCGACGAGCAGTACTTC; cdr3_aa: CASSQGLLAGEGDEQYF
d_call: NA; j_call: TRBJ1-2; v_call: TRBV12-3/TRBV12-4; clone_size: many; cdr3_nt: TGTGCCAGCAGTTCGACTAGAAGGTACACCTTC; cdr3_aa: CASSSTRRYTF
d_call: NA; j_call: TRBJ1-1; v_call: TRBV6-5; clone_size: NA; cdr3_nt: TGTGCCAGCAGTTACTCGATTATGAGCACTGAAGCTTTCTTT; cdr3_aa: CASSYSIMSTEAFF
d_call: NA; j_call: TRBJ2-7; v_call: TRBV20-1; clone_size: many; cdr3_nt: TGCAGTGCTGTTGCTAGCTGGAATTACGAGCAGTACTTC; cdr3_aa: CSAVASWNYEQYF
d_call: TRBD2; j_call: TRBJ2-7; v_call: TRBV20-1; clone_size: NA; cdr3_nt: TGCAGTGCTCCTCCCGCCCTTTCTTGGCGGGAGGACCCCTACGAGCAGTACTTC; cdr3_aa: CSAPPALSWREDPYEQYF
d_call: TRBD2; j_call: TRBJ2-5; v_call: TRBV6-2/TRBV6-3; clone_size: NA; cdr3_nt: TGTGCCAGCAGTCGCCCGGTTCCCGGACTAGTCGAGACCCAGTACTTC; cdr3_aa: CASSRPVPGLVETQYF
d_call: TRBD1; j_call: TRBJ1-4; v_call: TRBV7-9; clone_size: few; cdr3_nt: TGTGCCAGCAGCCCTGGAGGACTGTCAGGGGGTCCTGAAAAACTGTTTTTT; cdr3_aa: CASSPGGLSGGPEKLFF
d_call: NA; j_call: TRBJ2-7; v_call: TRBV27; clone_size: few; cdr3_nt: TGTGCCAGCGCCTTGGACAGCGTGAGGTACGAGCAGTACTTC; cdr3_aa: CASALDSVRYEQYF
d_call: NA; j_call: TRBJ1-1; v_call: TRBV3-1; clone_size: NA; cdr3_nt: TGTGCCAGCAGCCAAAGCGACAGGACGCATGAAGCTTTCTTT; cdr3_aa: CASSQSDRTHEAFF
d_call: NA; j_call: TRBJ1-2; v_call: TRBV7-2; clone_size: NA; cdr3_nt: TGTGCCTGGGCAGGATACGCGAGCAACTATGGCTACACCTTC; cdr3_aa: CAWAGYASNYGYTF
d_call: NA; j_call: TRBJ2-3; v_call: TRBV29-1; clone_size: many; cdr3_nt: TGCAGCGCCGGAAGGGGTTTTCAGGGGACGGGGTTTGGAGATACGCAGTATTTT; cdr3_aa: CSAGRGFQGTGFGDTQYF
d_call: NA; j_call: TRBJ2-7; v_call: TRBV3-1; clone_size: NA; cdr3_nt: TGTGCCAGCAGCCAAGATGTCGGGGTGGGCGACGACCAGTACTTC; cdr3_aa: CASSQDVGVGDDQYF
d_call: NA; j_call: TRBJ2-4; v_call: TRBV6-1; clone_size: many; cdr3_nt: TGTGCCAGCAGTCGAGGACAGGGAGGGAACGCCAAAAACATTCAGTACTTC; cdr3_aa: CASSRGQGGNAKNIQYF
d_call: NA; j_call: TRBJ2-3; v_call: TRBV29-1; clone_size: many; cdr3_nt: TGCAGCGTTGAAGATCGATTGATTGGGGGCCGCGTCCCAAACACAGATACGCAGTATTTT; cdr3_aa: CSVEDRLIGGRVPNTDTQYF
d_call: TRBD2; j_call: TRBJ2-7; v_call: TRBV24-1; clone_size: many; cdr3_nt: TGTGCCACCGGCGGGAGTTTGGACGAGCAGTACTTC; cdr3_aa: CATGGSLDEQYF
d_call: TRBD2; j_call: TRBJ2-7; v_call: TRBV20-1; clone_size: few; cdr3_nt: TGCAGTGCTAGAGATATGGAGCGGGGGACATCCTACGAGCAGTACTTC; cdr3_aa: CSARDMERGTSYEQYF
d_call: TRBD1; j_call: TRBJ1-2; v_call: TRBV7-9; clone_size: few; cdr3_nt: TGTGCCAGCAGCCCAGCTGGACAGGGGACGGATGGCTACACCTTC; cdr3_aa: CASSPAGQGTDGYTF
d_call: TRBD1; j_call: TRBJ2-7; v_call: TRBV29-1; clone_size: NA; cdr3_nt: TGCAGCGTTGTAGGGACAGGGGTGAGCAACGAGCAGTACTTC; cdr3_aa: CSVVGTGVSNEQYF
d_call: TRBD1; j_call: TRBJ2-7; v_call: TRBV5-1; clone_size: few; cdr3_nt: TGCGCCAGCAGCTTGGTCGGGGACAGGGGAACGACAACCTACGAGCAGTACTTC; cdr3_aa: CASSLVGDRGTTTYEQYF
d_call: TRBD2; j_call: TRBJ2-7; v_call: TRBV5-1; clone_size: few; cdr3_nt: TGCGCCAGCAGTTGGACTAGCGAGTACGAGCAGTACTTC; cdr3_aa: CASSWTSEYEQYF
d_call: NA; j_call: TRBJ2-7; v_call: TRBV28; clone_size: many; cdr3_nt: TGTGCCAGCAGTTTGCTAGGGACCTACGAGCAGTACTTC; cdr3_aa: CASSLLGTYEQYF
d_call: NA; j_call: TRBJ2-7; v_call: TRBV9; clone_size: many; cdr3_nt: TGTGCCAGCAGCGGAAACCGGGGCTACGAGCAGTACTTC; cdr3_aa: CASSGNRGYEQYF
d_call: NA; j_call: TRBJ2-7; v_call: TRBV29-1; clone_size: few; cdr3_nt: TGCAGCGTTGATGAAGGGTACGAGCAGTACTTC; cdr3_aa: CSVDEGYEQYF
d_call: TRBD2; j_call: TRBJ2-5; v_call: TRBV7-8; clone_size: few; cdr3_nt: TGTGCCAGCAGCTTAGACCACATCCCGGGACTAGCGAGGGAGACCCAGTACTTC; cdr3_aa: CASSLDHIPGLARETQYF
d_call: NA; j_call: TRBJ1-3; v_call: TRBV3-1; clone_size: few; cdr3_nt: TGTGCCAGCAGCCCCAGTGGCAGGGGAAGTCGGTACACCATATATTTT; cdr3_aa: CASSPSGRGSRYTIYF
d_call: NA; j_call: TRBJ2-7; v_call: TRBV14; clone_size: many; cdr3_nt: TGTGCCAGCAGCCAACTTGGGACGAGCGAGCAGTACTTC; cdr3_aa: CASSQLGTSEQYF
d_call: TRBD1; j_call: TRBJ1-1; v_call: TRBV6-2/TRBV6-3; clone_size: many; cdr3_nt: TGTGCCAGCAGTTACTCTAGGGGGCTTGAAGCTTTCTTT; cdr3_aa: CASSYSRGLEAFF
d_call: TRBD2; j_call: TRBJ2-4; v_call: TRBV3-1; clone_size: few; cdr3_nt: TGTGCCAGCAGCCAAGGGGAGGGGCTCAGCGGGGCCTACTTC; cdr3_aa: CASSQGEGLSGAYF
d_call: NA; j_call: TRBJ2-1; v_call: TRBV24-1; clone_size: NA; cdr3_nt: TGTGCCACCAGTGAAACTAGGGCATCAAATGAGCAGTTCTTC; cdr3_aa: CATSETRASNEQFF
d_call: TRBD1; j_call: TRBJ1-5; v_call: TRBV6-1; clone_size: many; cdr3_nt: TGTGCCAGCGGGGACAGGGCTAGCAATCAGCCCCAGCATTTT; cdr3_aa: CASGDRASNQPQHF